This T cell receptor (beta chain) was recorded in a study of T cell repertoires in cytomegalovirus infection. In the study overall: Public TCR beta signatures marked donors with CMV infection and the matching HLA.

TCRdb reprocessed the reads with MiXCR, giving one entry per CDR3 protein. Found here are fewer than 550,000 distinct CDR3 sequences, roughly 10% of them singletons; the top ten hold about a tenth. V lost 0 bases, J lost 7 bases, and 6 bases stayed unmatched. The length of the CDR3 is 15 residues. Germline V gene lookup returns CDR1 DFQATT and CDR2 SNEGSKA (reference sequence). Material: PBMCs. The gene calls are TRBV20-1 and TRBJ1-2, with 12 nucleotides matching TRBD1. This sequence originates from a human donor in good health (CMV status not recorded). Some clones in this sample may be carry-over from other donors' samples. CDR3 DNA: TGCAGTGCTAGAGAGCTGGGACAGGGGGCGGGTGGCTACACCTTC. Its protein product is CSARELGQGAGGYTF.